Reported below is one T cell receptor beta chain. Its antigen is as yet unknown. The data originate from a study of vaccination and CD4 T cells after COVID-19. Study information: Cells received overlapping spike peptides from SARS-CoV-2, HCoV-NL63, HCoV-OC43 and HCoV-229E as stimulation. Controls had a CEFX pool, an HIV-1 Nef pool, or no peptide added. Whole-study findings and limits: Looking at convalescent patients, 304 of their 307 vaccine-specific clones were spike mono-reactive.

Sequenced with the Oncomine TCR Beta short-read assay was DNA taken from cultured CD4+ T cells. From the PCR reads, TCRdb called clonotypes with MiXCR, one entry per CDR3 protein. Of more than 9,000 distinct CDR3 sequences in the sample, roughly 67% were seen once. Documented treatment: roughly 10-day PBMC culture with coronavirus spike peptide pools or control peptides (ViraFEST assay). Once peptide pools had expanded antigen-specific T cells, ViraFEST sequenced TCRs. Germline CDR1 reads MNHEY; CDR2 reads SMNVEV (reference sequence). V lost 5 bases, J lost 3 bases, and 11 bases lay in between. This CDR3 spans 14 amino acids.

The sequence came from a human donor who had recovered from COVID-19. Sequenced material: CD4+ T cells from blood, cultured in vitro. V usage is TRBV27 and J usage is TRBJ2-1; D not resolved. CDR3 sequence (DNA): TGTGCCAGCAGTGGGCGGACCCACTACAATGAGCAGTTCTTC. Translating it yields CASSGRTHYNEQFF.